Following are 20 T cell receptor beta chains from one sample sequenced in a study of blood T cell repertoires in COVID-19. Some clones are missing from TCRdb's copy, which holds only in-frame ones; the method was immunoSEQ multiplex PCR. Altogether under 150,000 clones are present, approximately 89% being singletons, with the ten largest covering about 28%. The sample taken for sequencing was peripheral blood. The origin of the receptors is a human donor in a cohort sampled during active COVID-19.

This clone was counted once. The V gene is TRBV7-6, the J gene TRBJ2-2; TRBD1 aligns across 8 bases. The junction had 7 bases not matched to a gene; V was cut back by 5 bases and J by 5 bases. Germline CDR1 SGHVS, CDR2 FNYEAQ. The CDR3 runs 15 residues. The CDR3: CASSAQGVGTGELFF. DNA of the CDR3: TGTGCCAGCAGCGCACAGGGGGTTGGGACCGGGGAGCTGTTTTTT.

V usage is TRBV10-3 and J usage is TRBJ1-5; no definite D call. This CDR3 has 13 residues. With 5 bases removed from V and 4 bases from J, the gap between germline ends came to 9 bases. Per the germline V gene, CDR1 is ENHRY and CDR2 is SYGVKD. CDR3 protein: CAISQNPNQPQHF. The DNA of the CDR3 is TGTGCCATCAGTCAGAACCCGAATCAGCCCCAGCATTTT.

This chain links TRBV6-6 with TRBJ2-7; a possible D gene is TRBD2 (5 bases). Germline V gives CDR1 MNHNY, CDR2 SVGAGI (reference sequence). Trimming shortened V by 2 bases and J by 5 bases, and 13 bases separated the two germline ends. The CDR3 runs to 14 residues. In nucleotides, the CDR3 is TGTGCCAGCAGTTACAGTATTAGCGCGCACGAGCAGTACTTC. Protein: CASSYSISAHEQYF.

V is TRBV29-1 and J is TRBJ1-2; 7 nucleotides align to TRBD1. This CDR3 has 12 residues. Germline assignment: CDR1 SQVTM and CDR2 ANQGSEA. J gave up 2 bases and V 8 bases, and 5 bases lay outside the gene matches. Here the CDR3 DNA reads TGCAGCACGGAGACAGGGAACTATGGCTACACCTTC. It yields the protein CSTETGNYGYTF.

This sequence joins TRBV7-2 and TRBJ1-2; 7 nucleotides agree with TRBD1. From germline, CDR1 is SGHTA and CDR2 FQGNSA. The CDR3 has 14 residues. The V and J ends lost 3 bases and 7 bases, in that order; junction bases with no gene match: 8. CDR3 loop: CASSFDRVLSGYTF. CDR3 bases: TGTGCCAGCAGCTTTGACAGGGTGTTATCTGGCTACACCTTC.

The chain couples TRBV18 to TRBJ2-5; 9 bases fit TRBD2. The CDR3 covers 17 residues. In germline, CDR1 is KGHSH, CDR2 LQKENI. The trim removed 0 bases at V and 1 base at J, leaving 6 bases unmatched. In DNA form, the CDR3 reads TGTGCCAGCTCACCACCCAGAGTAGCGGGGGCCCAAGAGACCCAGTACTTC. It codes for CASSPPRVAGAQETQYF.

The V gene is TRBV5-1, the J gene TRBJ2-1, with 7 bases aligning to TRBD1. Trimming removed 6 bases from V and 4 bases from J; junction bases left unmatched: 10. Germline CDR1 and CDR2: SGHRS and YFSETQ. The CDR3 consists of 15 residues. The CDR3 spells CASIPSPGQYNEQFF. In nucleotides, the CDR3 is TGCGCCAGCATTCCGAGTCCGGGACAGTACAATGAGCAGTTCTTC.

V is TRBV6-4 and J is TRBJ1-6; D might be TRBD1 (5 bases). The V and J ends lost 7 bases and 8 bases respectively, with 15 bases between them. This CDR3 is built from 14 residues. Germline V gives CDR1 MRHNA, CDR2 SNTAGT. The CDR3: CASTMGGIDSPLHF. The DNA of the CDR3 is TGTGCCAGCACCATGGGGGGAATAGATTCACCCCTCCACTTT.

Written as DNA, the CDR3 is TGCAGCGTTGAGACTCGACGCTATGGCTACACCTTC. Translation gives CSVETRRYGYTF. The V gene is TRBV29-1, the J gene TRBJ1-2, with no clear D. Germline CDR1 and CDR2: SQVTM and ANQGSEA. The CDR3 spans 12 residues. V lost 3 bases and J lost 4, with 9 bases in between.

The rearrangement links TRBV19 to TRBJ1-5; D is undetermined. This CDR3 spans 14 amino acids. Trimming took off 2 bases at V and 4 bases at J, with 9 bases between the two ends. Germline CDR1 reads LNHDA; CDR2 reads SQIVND (reference sequence). The CDR3 loop reads CASSIYGRNQPQHF. The CDR3 DNA reads as TGTGCCAGTAGTATATATGGCAGGAATCAGCCCCAGCATTTT.

This clone was picked up a small number of times. The V and J genes are TRBV29-1 and TRBJ2-1, with D perhaps TRBD2 (6 bases). Germline CDR1 and CDR2: SQVTM and ANQGSEA. V lost 2 bases to trimming and J lost 9 bases, with 11 bases between them. The CDR3 contains 12 residues. The CDR3 region is CSVEKGGSEQFF. DNA of the CDR3: TGCAGCGTTGAAAAAGGAGGGAGTGAGCAGTTCTTC.

The V and J genes are TRBV3-1 (or the pseudogene TRBV3-2) and TRBJ1-6; 10 nucleotides line up with TRBD1. From germline, CDR1 is LGHDT and CDR2 YNNKEL (reference sequence). CDR3 length: 15 residues. V lost 4 bases to trimming and J lost 9 bases; unmatched junction nucleotides: 6. For the CDR3, the DNA is TGTGCCAGCAGCCTCCCGGGACAGGGGAGTTCACCCCTCCACTTT. Residues: CASSLPGQGSSPLHF.

The J gene is TRBJ1-2, the V gene TRBV30; D may be TRBD1 (5 bases). This CDR3 region has 15 residues. The ends were cut back, 0 bases at V and 4 bases at J, with 15 bases in the middle. CDR1 is GTSNPN and CDR2 is SVGIG in the germline V gene (reference sequence). The CDR3 spells CAWSVRAGSPYGYTF. DNA of the CDR3: TGTGCCTGGAGTGTAAGGGCAGGGTCCCCCTATGGCTACACCTTC.

This clone has just a few counts. V and J are TRBV29-1 and TRBJ1-2, with TRBD1 matching 7 bases. From germline, CDR1 is SQVTM and CDR2 ANQGSEA. This CDR3 has 13 amino acids. V lost 6 bases to trimming and J lost 4 bases; unmatched junction nucleotides: 8. CDR3 loop: CSVRDRGGYGYTF. The CDR3 nucleotides are TGCAGCGTCCGGGACAGAGGTGGCTATGGCTACACCTTC.

The rearrangement links TRBV7-3 to TRBJ2-1; TRBD2 agrees at 8 bases. Germline-derived CDR1 and CDR2 are SGHTA and FQGTGA. J was trimmed by 0 bases and V by 5 bases; bases with no gene match: 3. This CDR3 has 15 residues. CDR3 in amino acids: CASSLGGASYNEQFF. The CDR3 DNA is TGTGCCAGCAGCCTCGGGGGGGCCTCCTACAATGAGCAGTTCTTC. The full variable domain, its missing parts supplied by reference TRBV7-3 and TRBJ2-1, is GAGVSQTPSNKVTEKGKYVELRCDPISGHTALYWYRQSLGQGPEFLIYFQGTGAADDSGLPNDRFFAVRPEGSVSTLKIQRTERGDSAVYLCASSLGGASYNEQFFGPGTRLTVL.

V is TRBV19 and J is TRBJ2-3, with D maybe TRBD1 (6 bases). The V end was cut by 5 bases, the J end by 1 base, with 10 bases between. This CDR3 is 14 amino acids long. Germline V CDR1 and CDR2: LNHDA, SQIVND (reference sequence). CDR3: CASSEWGRTDTQYF. In DNA, the CDR3 is TGTGCCAGTAGTGAGTGGGGGCGCACAGATACGCAGTATTTT.

The gene calls are TRBV3-1 (or the pseudogene TRBV3-2) and TRBJ2-7, with 7 bases fitting TRBD1. The CDR3 extends over 16 amino acids. The junction had 8 bases not matched to a gene; V was cut back by 3 bases and J by 0 bases. Germline V gives CDR1 LGHDT, CDR2 YNNKEL (reference sequence). CDR3 in amino acids: CASSQTGIAISYEQYF. The CDR3 DNA reads as TGTGCCAGCAGCCAGACAGGGATCGCTATCTCCTACGAGCAGTACTTC.

The chain recombines TRBV24-1 with TRBJ2-2, with 8 bases that match TRBD1. Trimming cost V 4 bases and J 1 base; bases outside gene matches: 4. Germline V lookup: CDR1 KGHDR, CDR2 SFDVKD. The CDR3 consists of 16 residues. The CDR3, as DNA: TGTGCCACCAGTGACTTCGGACAGGGGAACACCGGGGAGCTGTTTTTT. Translated: CATSDFGQGNTGELFF.

V gene TRBV6-1 combines with J gene TRBJ2-1; D is possibly TRBD1 (6 bases). Germline V CDR1 and CDR2: MNHNS, SASEGT. The CDR3 is 16 amino acids. Trimming left V 4 bases short and J 7 bases short, with 20 bases between. As DNA, the CDR3 is TGTGCCAGCAGTGGAAAAGGGGGTTTGGATTGGAATGAGCAGTTCTTC. Its translation: CASSGKGGLDWNEQFF.

The V gene is TRBV11-1, the J gene TRBJ2-1; D perhaps matches TRBD2 (6 bases). CDR1 is SGHAT, CDR2 FQDESV, per germline (reference sequence). The CDR3 covers 14 residues. V lost 4 bases, J lost 2 bases, and 9 bases lay in between. The CDR3 reads CASSSAGPYNEQFF. The CDR3 DNA reads as TGTGCCAGCAGCTCCGCGGGGCCCTACAATGAGCAGTTCTTC.